The clone carrying this T cell receptor beta chain is a singleton in its sample. The sample comes from a study of T cells in tuberculosis. Time point defined: new active TB diagnosis, blood taken before or within 7 days of starting treatment. Sequencing used immunoSEQ multiplex PCR; TCRdb keeps in-frame clones, though not all of them. In the table there are about 33,000 clones, about 90% of which are singletons. J gave up 3 bases and V 3 bases, and 2 bases lay outside the gene matches. In germline, CDR1 is SNHLY, CDR2 FYNNEI. The CDR3 contains 14 residues. The clonotype comes from an adult with tuberculosis. Some clones in this sample may be carry-over from other donors' samples. The sample consisted of PBMCs, taken at tuberculosis diagnosis. This chain connects TRBV2 to TRBJ2-7; 10 nucleotides align to TRBD1. The CDR3: CASSETGGYYEQYF. The DNA for the CDR3 is TGTGCCAGCAGTGAGACAGGGGGCTACTACGAGCAGTACTTC.